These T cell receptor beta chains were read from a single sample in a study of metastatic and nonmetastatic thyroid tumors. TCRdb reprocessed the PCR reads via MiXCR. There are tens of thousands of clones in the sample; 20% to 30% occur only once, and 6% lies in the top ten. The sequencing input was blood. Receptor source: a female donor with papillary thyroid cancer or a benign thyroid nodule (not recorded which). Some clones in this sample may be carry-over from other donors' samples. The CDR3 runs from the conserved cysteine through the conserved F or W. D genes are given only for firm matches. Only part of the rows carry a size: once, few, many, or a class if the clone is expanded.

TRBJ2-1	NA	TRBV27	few	CASILGPPQGEHFF	TGTGCCAGCATTCTGGGACCGCCCCAGGGTGAGCATTTCTTC
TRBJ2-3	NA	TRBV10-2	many	CASSEAGRGTDTQYF	TGCGCCAGCAGTGAGGCGGGGCGGGGCACAGATACGCAGTATTTT
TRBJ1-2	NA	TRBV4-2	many	CASSQEEDRRYGYTF	TGTGCCAGCAGCCAAGAGGAGGACAGACGCTATGGCTACACCTTC
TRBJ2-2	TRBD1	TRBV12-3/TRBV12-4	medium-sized	CASSFVTGGTGELFF	TGTGCCAGCAGTTTCGTAACAGGGGGCACCGGGGAGCTGTTTTTT
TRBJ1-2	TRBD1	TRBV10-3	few	CAISTGTENYFYTF	TGTGCCATCAGTACCGGGACAGAAAACTATTTCTACACCTTC
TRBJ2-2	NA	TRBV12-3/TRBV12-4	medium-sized	CASSFRGSTVGGELFF	TGTGCCAGCAGTTTTCGCGGGTCTACAGTGGGCGGGGAGCTGTTTTTT
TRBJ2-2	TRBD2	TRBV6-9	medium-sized	CASRGRTVDTGELFF	TGTGCCAGCCGCGGGAGAACGGTAGACACCGGGGAGCTGTTTTTT
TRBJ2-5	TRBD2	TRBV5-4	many	CASSLEVTLASQETQYF	TGTGCCAGCAGCTTGGAGGTGACACTAGCGAGCCAAGAGACCCAGTACTTC
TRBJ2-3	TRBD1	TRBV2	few	CASRTDRNRGDTQYF	TGTGCCAGCAGGACGGACAGGAATAGGGGAGATACGCAGTATTTT
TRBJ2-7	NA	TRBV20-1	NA	CSASVPSDYEQYF	TGCAGTGCTAGCGTCCCCAGCGACTACGAGCAGTACTTC
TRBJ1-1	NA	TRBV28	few	CASTPLRSINNTEAFF	TGTGCCAGCACCCCTCTAAGGTCCATCAATAACACTGAAGCTTTCTTT
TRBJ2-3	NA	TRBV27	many	CASSLAFFPDTQYF	TGTGCCAGCAGTTTAGCCTTTTTCCCAGATACGCAGTATTTT
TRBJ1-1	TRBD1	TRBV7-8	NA	CASSLGETGGEAFF	TGTGCCAGCAGCTTAGGAGAGACAGGGGGTGAAGCTTTCTTT
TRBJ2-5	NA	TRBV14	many	CASSQAAGTQYF	TGTGCCAGCAGCCAAGCTGCGGGGACCCAGTACTTC
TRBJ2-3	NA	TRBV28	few	CASSFRSEVTDTQYF	TGTGCCAGCAGTTTCAGGTCGGAGGTCACAGATACGCAGTATTTT
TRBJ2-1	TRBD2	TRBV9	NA	CASSATSGNSNEQFF	TGTGCCAGCAGCGCTACTAGCGGGAATAGCAATGAGCAGTTCTTC
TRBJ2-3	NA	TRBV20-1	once	CSASSYKTDTQYF	TGCAGTGCTAGCTCTTACAAGACAGATACGCAGTATTTT